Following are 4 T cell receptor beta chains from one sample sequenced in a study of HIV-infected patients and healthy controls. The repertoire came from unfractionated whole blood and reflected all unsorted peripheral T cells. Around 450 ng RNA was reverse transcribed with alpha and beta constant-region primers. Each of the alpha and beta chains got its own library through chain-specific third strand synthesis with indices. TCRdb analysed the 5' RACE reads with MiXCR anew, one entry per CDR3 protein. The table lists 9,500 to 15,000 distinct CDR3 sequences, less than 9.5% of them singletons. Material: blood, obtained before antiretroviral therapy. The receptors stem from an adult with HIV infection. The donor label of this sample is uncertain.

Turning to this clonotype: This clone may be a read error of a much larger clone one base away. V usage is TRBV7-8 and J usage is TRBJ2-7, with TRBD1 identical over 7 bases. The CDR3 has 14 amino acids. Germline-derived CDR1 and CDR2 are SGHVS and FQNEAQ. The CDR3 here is CASSLGQPPYEHYF. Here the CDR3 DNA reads TGTGCCAGCAGCTTGGGACAGCCTCCCTACGAGCATTACTTC.

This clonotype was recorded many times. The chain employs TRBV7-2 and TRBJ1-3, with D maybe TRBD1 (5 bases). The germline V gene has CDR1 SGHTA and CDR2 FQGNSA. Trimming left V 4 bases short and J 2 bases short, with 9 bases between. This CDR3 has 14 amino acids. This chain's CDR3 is CASSSGGAGNTIYF. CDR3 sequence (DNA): TGTGCCAGCAGCTCGGGAGGGGCTGGAAACACCATATATTTT.

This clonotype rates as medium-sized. CDR3 coding DNA: TGTGCCAGCAGCTTCTCCGGCCTAGCGGGAGGGCAAGAGACCCAGTACTTC. The encoded protein is CASSFSGLAGGQETQYF. The chain couples TRBV7-9 to TRBJ2-5; 12 nucleotides agree with TRBD2. The CDR3 spans 17 residues. The trim removed 3 bases at V and 2 bases at J, leaving 7 bases unmatched. Germline V lookup: CDR1 SEHNR, CDR2 FQNEAQ (reference sequence).

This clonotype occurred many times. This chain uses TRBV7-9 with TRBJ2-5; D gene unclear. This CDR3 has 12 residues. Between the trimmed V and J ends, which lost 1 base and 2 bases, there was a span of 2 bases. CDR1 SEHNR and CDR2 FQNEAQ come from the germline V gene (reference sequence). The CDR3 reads CASSLEQETQYF. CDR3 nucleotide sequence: TGTGCCAGCAGCTTAGAACAAGAGACCCAGTACTTC.